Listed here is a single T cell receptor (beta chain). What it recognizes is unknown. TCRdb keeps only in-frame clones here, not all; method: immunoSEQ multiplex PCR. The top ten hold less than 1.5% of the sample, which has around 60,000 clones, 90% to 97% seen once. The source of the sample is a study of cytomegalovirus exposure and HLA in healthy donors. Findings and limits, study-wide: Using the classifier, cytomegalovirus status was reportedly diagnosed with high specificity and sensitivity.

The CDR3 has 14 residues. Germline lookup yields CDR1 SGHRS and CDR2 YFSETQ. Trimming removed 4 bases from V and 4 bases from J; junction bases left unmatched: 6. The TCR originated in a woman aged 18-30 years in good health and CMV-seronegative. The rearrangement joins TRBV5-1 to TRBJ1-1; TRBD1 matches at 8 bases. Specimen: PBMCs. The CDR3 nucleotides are TGCGCCAGCAGCCCCCAGGGGGCAGGCACTGAAGCTTTCTTT. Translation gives CASSPQGAGTEAFF.